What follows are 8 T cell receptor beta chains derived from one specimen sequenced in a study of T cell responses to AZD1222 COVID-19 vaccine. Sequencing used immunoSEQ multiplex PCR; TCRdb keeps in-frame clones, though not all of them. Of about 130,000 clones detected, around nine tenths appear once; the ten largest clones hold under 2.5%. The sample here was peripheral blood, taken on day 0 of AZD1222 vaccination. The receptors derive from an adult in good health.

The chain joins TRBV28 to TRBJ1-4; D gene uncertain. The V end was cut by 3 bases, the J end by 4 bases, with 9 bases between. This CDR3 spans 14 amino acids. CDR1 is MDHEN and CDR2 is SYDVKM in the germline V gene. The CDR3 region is CASSLGRLNEKLFF. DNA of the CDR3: TGTGCCAGCAGTTTGGGGAGGCTTAATGAAAAACTGTTTTTT.

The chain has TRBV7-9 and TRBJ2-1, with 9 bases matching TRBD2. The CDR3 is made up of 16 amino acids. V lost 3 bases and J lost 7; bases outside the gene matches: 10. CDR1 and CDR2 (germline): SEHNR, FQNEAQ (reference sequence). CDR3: CASSFPAGGHPNEQFF. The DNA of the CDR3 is TGTGCCAGCAGCTTCCCAGCGGGAGGTCATCCTAATGAGCAGTTCTTC. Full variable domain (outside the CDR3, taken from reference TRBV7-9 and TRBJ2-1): DTGVSQNPRHKITKRGQNVTFRCDPISEHNRLYWYRQTLGQGPEFLTYFQNEAQLEKSRLLSDRFSAERPKGSFSTLEIQRTEQGDSAMYLCASSFPAGGHPNEQFFGPGTRLTVL.

The CDR3 region has the DNA TGTGCCAGCAGCAGCACAGGGTCCGGGGGAAACACCATATATTTT. Translated: CASSSTGSGGNTIYF. V usage is TRBV7-9 and J usage is TRBJ1-3; D might be TRBD1 (6 bases). The CDR3 consists of 15 residues. Trimming left V 5 bases short and J 4 bases short, with 15 bases between. From germline, CDR1 is SEHNR and CDR2 FQNEAQ (reference sequence).

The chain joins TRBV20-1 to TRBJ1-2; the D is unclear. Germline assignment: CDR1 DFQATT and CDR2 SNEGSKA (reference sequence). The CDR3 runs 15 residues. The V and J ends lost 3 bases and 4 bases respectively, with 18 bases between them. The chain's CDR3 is CSASKERFWTYGYTF. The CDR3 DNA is TGCAGTGCTAGTAAGGAAAGGTTTTGGACCTATGGCTACACCTTC.

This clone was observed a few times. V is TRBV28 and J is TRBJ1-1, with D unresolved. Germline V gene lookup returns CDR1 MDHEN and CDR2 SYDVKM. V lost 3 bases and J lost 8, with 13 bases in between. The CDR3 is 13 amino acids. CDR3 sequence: CASSFYEAPEAFF. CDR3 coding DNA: TGTGCCAGCAGTTTTTATGAGGCACCCGAAGCTTTCTTT.

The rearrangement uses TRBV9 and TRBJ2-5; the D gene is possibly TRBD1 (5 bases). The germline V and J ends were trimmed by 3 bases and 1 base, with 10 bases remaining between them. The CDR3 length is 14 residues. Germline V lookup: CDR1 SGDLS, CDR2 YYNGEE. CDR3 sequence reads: CASSDDRTQETQYF. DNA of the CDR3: TGTGCCAGCAGCGATGACAGAACCCAAGAGACCCAGTACTTC.

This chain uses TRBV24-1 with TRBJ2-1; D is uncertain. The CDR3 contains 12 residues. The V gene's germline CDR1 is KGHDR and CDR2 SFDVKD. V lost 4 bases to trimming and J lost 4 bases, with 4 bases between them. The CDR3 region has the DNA TGTGCCACCAGTGAGGGTTACAATGAGCAGTTCTTC. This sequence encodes CATSEGYNEQFF.

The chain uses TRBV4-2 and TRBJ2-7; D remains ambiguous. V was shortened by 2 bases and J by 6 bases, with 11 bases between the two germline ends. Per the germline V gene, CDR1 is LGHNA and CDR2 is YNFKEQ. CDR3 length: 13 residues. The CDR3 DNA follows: TGTGCCAGCAGCCAATATGTCGGGCGCGAGCAGTACTTC. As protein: CASSQYVGREQYF.